The clone carrying this T cell receptor (beta chain) was counted between two and nine times. Its antigen is currently unknown. V gave up 6 bases and J gave up 8 bases, with 20 bases separating them. The germline V gene has CDR1 LGHNA and CDR2 YNFKEQ. The CDR3 runs 15 residues. This specimen comes from a study of naive and memory T cell subsets. An equimolar mix of two oligonucleotides served as the beta constant-region primer for TRBC1 and TRBC2. The ligated cDNA underwent four PCR rounds using SP2 and nested alpha and beta constant-region primers. TCRdb ran MiXCR on the UMI-ligation and nested PCR reads and lists one entry per CDR3 protein. The repertoire consists of tens of thousands of distinct CDR3 sequences, with approximately 10% occurring once and the leading ten covering just over 0.13%. Study outcomes and limitations: A few larger clonotypes appeared in naive repertoires, especially CD8, possibly memory cells re-expressing CD45RA.

The source material was naive CD4+ T cells from blood. The V gene is TRBV4-2, the J gene TRBJ2-1; perhaps TRBD2 as D (6 bases). The sequence was collected from a human donor in good health. The CDR3 loop reads CASRNRRESLHEQFF. In DNA form, the CDR3 reads TGTGCCAGCAGAAATAGGCGGGAATCGCTCCATGAGCAGTTCTTC.